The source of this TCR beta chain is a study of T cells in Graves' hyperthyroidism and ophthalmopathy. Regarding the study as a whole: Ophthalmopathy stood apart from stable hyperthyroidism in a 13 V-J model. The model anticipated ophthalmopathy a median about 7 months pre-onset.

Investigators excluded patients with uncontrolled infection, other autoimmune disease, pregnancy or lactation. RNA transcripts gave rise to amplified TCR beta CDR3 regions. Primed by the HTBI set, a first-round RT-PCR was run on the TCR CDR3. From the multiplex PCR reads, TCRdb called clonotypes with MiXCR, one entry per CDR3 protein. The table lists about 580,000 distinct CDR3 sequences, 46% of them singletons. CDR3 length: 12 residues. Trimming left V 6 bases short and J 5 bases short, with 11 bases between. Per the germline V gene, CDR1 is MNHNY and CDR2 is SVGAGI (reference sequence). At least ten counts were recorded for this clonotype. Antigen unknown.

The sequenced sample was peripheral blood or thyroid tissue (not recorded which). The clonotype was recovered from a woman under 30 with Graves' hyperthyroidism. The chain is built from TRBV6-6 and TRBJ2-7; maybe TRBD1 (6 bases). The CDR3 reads CASRTGPHEQYF. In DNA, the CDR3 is TGTGCCAGCAGGACAGGTCCCCACGAGCAGTACTTC.